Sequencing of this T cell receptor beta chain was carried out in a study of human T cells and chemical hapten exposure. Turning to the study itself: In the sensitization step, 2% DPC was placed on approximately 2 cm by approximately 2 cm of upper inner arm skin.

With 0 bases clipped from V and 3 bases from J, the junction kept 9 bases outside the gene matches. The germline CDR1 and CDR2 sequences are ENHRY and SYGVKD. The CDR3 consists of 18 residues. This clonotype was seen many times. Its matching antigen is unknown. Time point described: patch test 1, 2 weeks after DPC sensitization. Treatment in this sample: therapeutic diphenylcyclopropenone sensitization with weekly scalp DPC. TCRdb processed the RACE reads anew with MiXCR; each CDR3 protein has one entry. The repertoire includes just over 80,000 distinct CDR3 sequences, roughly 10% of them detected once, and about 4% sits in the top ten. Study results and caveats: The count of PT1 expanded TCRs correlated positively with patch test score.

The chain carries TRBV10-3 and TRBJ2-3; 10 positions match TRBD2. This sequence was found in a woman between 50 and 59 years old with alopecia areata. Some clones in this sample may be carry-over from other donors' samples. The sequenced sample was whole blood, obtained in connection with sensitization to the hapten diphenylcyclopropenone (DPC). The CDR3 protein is CAISESTGLATNTDTQYF. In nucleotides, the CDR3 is TGTGCCATCAGTGAGTCGACGGGACTAGCGACAAATACAGATACGCAGTATTTT.